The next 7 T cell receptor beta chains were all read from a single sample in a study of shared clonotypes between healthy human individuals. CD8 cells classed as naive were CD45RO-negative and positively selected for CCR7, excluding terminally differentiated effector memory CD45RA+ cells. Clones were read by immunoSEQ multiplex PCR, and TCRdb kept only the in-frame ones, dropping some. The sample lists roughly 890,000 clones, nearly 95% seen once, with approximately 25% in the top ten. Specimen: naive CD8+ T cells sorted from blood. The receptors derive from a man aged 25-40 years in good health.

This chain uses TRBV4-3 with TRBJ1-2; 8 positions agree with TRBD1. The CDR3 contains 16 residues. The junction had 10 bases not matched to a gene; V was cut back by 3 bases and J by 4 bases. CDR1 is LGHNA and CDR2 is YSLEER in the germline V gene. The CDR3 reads CASSQQDRESLYGYTF. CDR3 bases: TGCGCCAGCAGCCAGCAGGACAGGGAATCCCTCTATGGCTACACCTTC.

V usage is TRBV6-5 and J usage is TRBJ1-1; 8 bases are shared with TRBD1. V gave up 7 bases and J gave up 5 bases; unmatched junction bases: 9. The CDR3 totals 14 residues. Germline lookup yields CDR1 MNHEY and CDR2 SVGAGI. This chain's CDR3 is CASTRTGRWTEAFF. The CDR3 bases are TGTGCCAGCACCAGGACAGGGAGGTGGACTGAAGCTTTCTTT.

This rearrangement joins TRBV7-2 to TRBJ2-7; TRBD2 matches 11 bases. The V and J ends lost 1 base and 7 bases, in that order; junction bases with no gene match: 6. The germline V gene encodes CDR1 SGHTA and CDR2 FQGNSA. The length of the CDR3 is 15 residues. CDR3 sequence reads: CASSLVLAGGGEQYF. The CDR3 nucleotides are TGTGCCAGCAGCTTAGTTCTAGCGGGAGGAGGGGAGCAGTACTTC.

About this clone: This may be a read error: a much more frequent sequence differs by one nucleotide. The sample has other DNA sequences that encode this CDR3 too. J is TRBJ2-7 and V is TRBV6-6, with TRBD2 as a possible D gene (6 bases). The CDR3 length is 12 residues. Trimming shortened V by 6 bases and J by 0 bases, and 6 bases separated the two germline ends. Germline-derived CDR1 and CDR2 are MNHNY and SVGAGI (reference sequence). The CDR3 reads CASSGGSYEQYF. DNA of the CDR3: TGTGCCAGCAGCGGGGGCTCCTACGAGCAGTACTTC.

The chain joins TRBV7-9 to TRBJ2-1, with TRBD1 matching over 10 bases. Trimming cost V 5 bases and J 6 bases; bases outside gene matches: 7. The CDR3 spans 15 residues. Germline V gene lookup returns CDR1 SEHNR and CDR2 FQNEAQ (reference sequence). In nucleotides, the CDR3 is TGTGCCAGCAGCCGCCGGGACAGGGGTCGCAATGAGCAGTTCTTC. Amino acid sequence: CASSRRDRGRNEQFF.

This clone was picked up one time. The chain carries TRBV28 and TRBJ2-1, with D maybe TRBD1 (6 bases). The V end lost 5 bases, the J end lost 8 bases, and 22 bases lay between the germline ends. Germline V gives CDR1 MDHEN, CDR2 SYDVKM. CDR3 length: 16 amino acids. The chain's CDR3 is CASSRKGYSGADEQFF. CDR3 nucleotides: TGTGCCAGCAGTCGAAAAGGGTATTCAGGGGCGGATGAGCAGTTCTTC. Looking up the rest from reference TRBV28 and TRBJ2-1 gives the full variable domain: DVKVTQSSRYLVKRTGEKVFLECVQDMDHENMFWYRQDPGLGLRLIYFSYDVKMKEKGDIPEGYSVSREKKERFSLILESASTNQTSMYLCASSRKGYSGADEQFFGPGTRLTVL.

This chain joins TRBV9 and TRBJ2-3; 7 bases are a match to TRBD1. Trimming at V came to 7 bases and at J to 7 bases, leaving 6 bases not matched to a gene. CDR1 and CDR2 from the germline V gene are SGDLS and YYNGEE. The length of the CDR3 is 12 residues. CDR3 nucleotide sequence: TGTGCCAGCCAACGGGACAGCCATACGCAGTATTTT. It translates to CASQRDSHTQYF. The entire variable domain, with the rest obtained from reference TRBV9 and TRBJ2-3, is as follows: DSGVTQTPKHLITATGQRVTLRCSPRSGDLSVYWYQQSLDQGLQFLIQYYNGEERAKGNILERFSAQQFPDLHSELNLSSLELGDSALYFCASQRDSHTQYFGPGTRLTVL.